The 30 T cell receptor beta chains in this list originate from one sample, sequenced in a study of blood T cell repertoires in COVID-19. Libraries were prepared by immunoSEQ multiplex PCR; TCRdb keeps only in-frame clonotypes and omits some of them. The sample holds approximately 94,000 clones, roughly 84% seen once. The sample was peripheral blood. The source is a man in his 60s with acute or convalescent COVID-19.

This clone has a single count. The chain joins TRBV4-3 to TRBJ1-6; TRBD1 matches 7 bases. Germline loops: CDR1 LGHNA, CDR2 YSLEER. This CDR3 has 15 amino acids. Losses at the gene ends were 2 bases for V and 9 bases for J; bases not matched to a gene: 7. The CDR3 reads CASSQQGGAGSPLHF. The DNA of the CDR3 is TGCGCCAGCAGCCAACAAGGGGGCGCGGGTTCACCCCTCCACTTT.

The rearrangement joins TRBV5-1 to TRBJ2-5, with 11 bases fitting TRBD2. This CDR3 comprises 16 residues. J gave up 2 bases and V 0 bases, and 3 bases lay outside the gene matches. Germline V gene sequence: CDR1 SGHRS, CDR2 YFSETQ. The CDR3, as DNA: TGCGCCAGCAGCTTGGCTAGCGGGGGGCTTCAAGAGACCCAGTACTTC. Residues: CASSLASGGLQETQYF.

This chain connects TRBV7-8 to TRBJ2-1; maybe TRBD1 (6 bases). Trimming removed 5 bases from V and 10 bases from J, with 18 bases in between. Germline V gene sequence: CDR1 SGHVS, CDR2 FQNEAQ. The CDR3 runs 14 residues. Here the CDR3 DNA reads TGTGCCAGCAGCCTCCTGGAACAGGGTTACGAGCAGTTCTTC. Translation gives CASSLLEQGYEQFF.

This chain connects TRBV28 to TRBJ1-6, with 8 positions matching TRBD1. CDR3 size: 16 residues. V trimming: 3 bases; J trimming: 10 bases; junction bases outside the gene matches: 11. Germline CDR1 is MDHEN and CDR2 is SYDVKM. CDR3 protein: CASSFRGQGPRSPLHF. The CDR3, as DNA: TGTGCCAGCAGTTTCCGAGGACAGGGCCCTAGGTCACCCCTCCACTTT.

The chain couples TRBV7-3 to TRBJ1-2, with 9 bases that match TRBD1. This CDR3 region has 10 residues. Germline-derived CDR1 and CDR2 are SGHTA and FQGTGA. The J segment lost 13 bases and the V segment lost 8 bases, leaving 5 bases of the junction unmatched. CDR3 coding DNA: TGTGCCAGCCCACAGGGGGCACCCACCTTC. This gives the protein CASPQGAPTF.

This clone was recorded once. V is TRBV6-1 and J is TRBJ1-5; D ambiguous. Germline V lookup: CDR1 MNHNS, CDR2 SASEGT. V was cut by 0 bases and J by 4 bases, with 4 bases left in between. This CDR3 is 13 amino acids long. The CDR3 protein is CASSEAPNQPQHF. CDR3 in DNA: TGTGCCAGCAGTGAAGCTCCAAATCAGCCCCAGCATTTT.

This chain links TRBV6-1 with TRBJ1-6, with D unclear. The CDR3 loop spans 13 amino acids. Germline-derived CDR1 and CDR2 are MNHNS and SASEGT. V was cut by 1 base and J by 9 bases, with 7 bases left in between. Here the CDR3 reads CASSEEEGSPLHF. The CDR3 nucleotides read TGTGCCAGCAGTGAAGAGGAGGGTTCACCCCTCCACTTT.

J is TRBJ2-7 and V is TRBV27, with 12 bases lining up with TRBD1. The V gene's germline CDR1 is MNHEY and CDR2 SMNVEV (reference sequence). Trimming took 6 bases from V and 4 from J; bases not matched to a gene: 4. The CDR3 covers 14 residues. Here the CDR3 reads CASRRDRGRYEQYF. The CDR3 nucleotides are TGTGCCAGCAGGAGGGACAGGGGGCGTTACGAGCAGTACTTC.

The genes are TRBV29-1 and TRBJ2-1; possible D gene TRBD1, 6 bases. The CDR3 is 13 amino acids. The ends were cut back, 6 bases at V and 4 bases at J, with 13 bases in the middle. Germline values: CDR1 SQVTM, CDR2 ANQGSEA. CDR3 amino acids: CSVTRGKYNEQFF. The CDR3 DNA reads as TGCAGCGTCACAAGGGGGAAGTACAATGAGCAGTTCTTC.

This rearrangement joins TRBV27 to TRBJ2-7; 8 nucleotides match TRBD1. CDR1 MNHEY and CDR2 SMNVEV come from the germline V gene (reference sequence). The CDR3 extends over 14 amino acids. With 6 bases clipped from V and 6 bases from J, the junction kept 10 bases outside the gene matches. CDR3 residues: CASRSPRGPGEQYF. The CDR3, as DNA: TGTGCCAGCAGGTCACCCAGGGGGCCGGGCGAGCAGTACTTC.

This chain joins TRBV9 and TRBJ1-3; perhaps TRBD1 as D (5 bases). The ends were cut back, 3 bases at V and 0 bases at J, with 16 bases in the middle. CDR3 length: 17 amino acids. The germline CDR1 and CDR2 sequences are SGDLS and YYNGEE. The CDR3 protein is CASSGLSGQRSGNTIYF. As DNA, the CDR3 is TGTGCCAGCAGCGGGTTGTCTGGACAACGCTCTGGAAACACCATATATTTT.

The chain has TRBV29-1 and TRBJ2-1, with TRBD2 identical over 7 bases. J gave up 7 bases and V 4 bases, and 4 bases lay outside the gene matches. Germline V gene lookup returns CDR1 SQVTM and CDR2 ANQGSEA. The CDR3 contains 12 residues. In DNA, the CDR3 is TGCAGCGTTGGTCCCGGGGGGAATGAGCAGTTCTTC. Protein sequence: CSVGPGGNEQFF.

This clone has more than one count but fewer than ten. The J gene is TRBJ2-6, the V gene TRBV27; 7 positions agree with TRBD1. J lost 0 bases, V lost 7 bases, and 12 bases had no gene match. This CDR3 is 18 amino acids long. Germline CDR1 is MNHEY and CDR2 is SMNVEV (reference sequence). The CDR3 is CASNKLGTVPSGANVLTF. The CDR3 DNA reads TGTGCCAGCAATAAGCTCGGGACAGTACCCTCTGGGGCCAACGTCCTGACTTTC.

The CDR3, as DNA: TGTGCCAGCAGCTTTACCCCCCCAGGAAATACCGGGGAGCTGTTTTTT. Protein: CASSFTPPGNTGELFF. The chain combines TRBV5-5 with TRBJ2-2; D gene uncertain. CDR1 and CDR2 (germline): SGHKS, YYEKEE (reference sequence). Trimming shortened V by 2 bases and J by 5 bases, and 16 bases separated the two germline ends. The CDR3 is 16 residues long.

The chain joins TRBV12-3 or TRBV12-4 to TRBJ2-5; tentatively, D is TRBD2 (5 bases). The CDR3 contains 13 residues. V lost 3 bases, J lost 4 bases, and 9 bases lay in between. In nucleotides, the CDR3 is TGTGCCAGCAGTTTCGAGGGAAGAGAGACCCAGTACTTC. This gives the protein CASSFEGRETQYF.

The chain uses TRBV7-9 and TRBJ1-4; D call uncertain. V was trimmed by 5 bases and J by 7 bases, leaving 14 bases between them. This CDR3 has 14 residues. Germline-derived CDR1 and CDR2 are SEHNR and FQNEAQ (reference sequence). This chain's CDR3 is CASSPHWRIEKLFF. The DNA of the CDR3 is TGTGCCAGCAGCCCGCATTGGAGGATTGAAAAACTGTTTTTT.

The V gene is TRBV29-1, the J gene TRBJ2-3, with D maybe TRBD2 (6 bases). This CDR3 spans 15 amino acids. CDR1 is SQVTM, CDR2 ANQGSEA, per germline. Deletions cut 7 bases from V and 0 bases from J, with 17 bases between. This CDR3 reads CSAGLGRTSTDTQYF. For the CDR3, the DNA is TGCAGCGCCGGGTTGGGGAGGACTAGCACAGATACGCAGTATTTT.

This clone was recorded only once. The gene calls are TRBV5-8 and TRBJ1-1; D uncertain. The CDR3 totals 12 residues. CDR1 and CDR2 from the germline V gene are SGHTS and YDEGEE. With 2 bases removed from V and 8 bases from J, the gap between germline ends came to 10 bases. The CDR3, as DNA: TGTGCCAGCAGCTTTTCATGGAGGGAAGCTTTCTTT. This translates into CASSFSWREAFF.

A single count supports this clone. V and J are TRBV28 and TRBJ2-5, with 7 bases identical to TRBD2. The CDR3 is 16 residues long. Trimming at V came to 2 bases and at J to 2 bases, leaving 8 bases not matched to a gene. CDR1 and CDR2 from the germline V gene are MDHEN and SYDVKM. CDR3 loop: CASSLGLAVNQETQYF. The CDR3 DNA follows: TGTGCCAGCAGTTTAGGGCTAGCGGTTAATCAAGAGACCCAGTACTTC.

This clone was observed a handful of times. This chain links TRBV10-2 with TRBJ1-4; D may be TRBD1 (5 bases). Germline values: CDR1 WSHSY, CDR2 SAAADI. The CDR3 length is 14 residues. V was clipped by 7 bases and J by 9 bases, with 18 bases between them. As DNA, the CDR3 is TGCGCCAGCACCCCCGCTCGACAGTCCCAAAAACTGTTTTTT. Its translation: CASTPARQSQKLFF.

The chain combines TRBV29-1 with TRBJ2-3; 8 bases fit TRBD2. Looked up from germline, CDR1 is SQVTM and CDR2 is ANQGSEA. The CDR3 is 16 residues long. After removal of 8 bases from V and 2 bases from J, the junction contained 15 bases not matched to a gene. CDR3 region: CSSGGVSGVFTDTQYF. CDR3 in DNA: TGCAGCTCCGGGGGGGTCAGCGGGGTGTTCACAGATACGCAGTATTTT.

The chain joins TRBV6-5 to TRBJ1-3; D not certain. The ends were cut back, 4 bases at V and 0 bases at J, with 4 bases in the middle. The germline CDR1 and CDR2 sequences are MNHEY and SVGAGI. CDR3 length: 13 residues. CDR3 DNA sequence: TGTGCCAGCAGTTCCTACTCTGGAAACACCATATATTTT. It yields the protein CASSSYSGNTIYF.

This clone has only one observation. This chain connects TRBV2 to TRBJ1-2, with D possibly TRBD1 on 6 matching bases. In germline, CDR1 is SNHLY, CDR2 FYNNEI. Trimming removed 5 bases from V and 4 bases from J, with 17 bases in between. CDR3 length equals 15 residues. CDR3 sequence reads: CASSSLDRPLYGYTF. The CDR3, as DNA: TGTGCCAGCAGTTCCCTTGACAGGCCTCTCTATGGCTACACCTTC.

This clone has a single count. The chain is built from TRBV3-1 (or the pseudogene TRBV3-2) and TRBJ2-1, with 12 bases matching TRBD2. With 5 bases clipped from V and 10 bases from J, the junction kept 9 bases outside the gene matches. Per germline, CDR1 LGHDT and CDR2 YNNKEL (reference sequence). The CDR3 length is 15 residues. DNA of the CDR3: TGTGCCAGCAGCGATTCTAGCGGGGGGGCCAGGGAGCAGTTCTTC. Encoded protein: CASSDSSGGAREQFF.

This chain uses TRBV3-1 (or the pseudogene TRBV3-2) with TRBJ1-3; D might be TRBD1 (5 bases). This CDR3 has 15 amino acids. CDR1 is LGHDT, CDR2 YNNKEL, per germline (reference sequence). The ends were cut back, 5 bases at V and 2 bases at J, with 13 bases in the middle. The CDR3 here is CASSYRGGAGNTIYF. In nucleotides, the CDR3 is TGTGCCAGCAGCTATCGGGGAGGGGCTGGAAACACCATATATTTT.

V usage is TRBV7-8 and J usage is TRBJ1-5; 7 nucleotides match TRBD1. The germline CDR1 and CDR2 sequences are SGHVS and FQNEAQ. V shed 5 bases and J 7 bases; nucleotides not matched to a gene: 8. The CDR3 loop spans 14 amino acids. CDR3 sequence: CASSPNRGSQPQHF. The CDR3 DNA follows: TGTGCCAGCAGCCCAAACAGGGGTAGCCAGCCCCAGCATTTT. Full variable domain (outside the CDR3, taken from reference TRBV7-8 and TRBJ1-5): GAGVSQSPRYKVAKRGQDVALRCDPISGHVSLFWYQQALGQGPEFLTYFQNEAQLDKSGLPSDRFFAERPEGSVSTLKIQRTQQEDSAVYLCASSPNRGSQPQHFGDGTRLSIL.

The chain recombines TRBV19 with TRBJ2-1, with TRBD2 matching over 9 bases. The CDR3 runs to 15 residues. Germline CDR1 is LNHDA and CDR2 is SQIVND (reference sequence). V shed 1 base, J shed 4 bases, and the junction held 2 bases outside the gene matches. This chain's CDR3 is CASSIGLAVYNEQFF. The CDR3 region has the DNA TGTGCCAGTAGTATAGGACTAGCGGTTTACAATGAGCAGTTCTTC.

This chain connects TRBV5-1 to TRBJ1-2; 8 bases agree with TRBD1. The germline gives CDR1 SGHRS, CDR2 YFSETQ. The CDR3 length is 14 residues. The V and J ends lost 4 bases and 7 bases, in that order; junction bases with no gene match: 9. CDR3 nucleotide sequence: TGCGCCAGCAGCCGGGGACAGGCGGGATCTGGCTACACCTTC. Translating it yields CASSRGQAGSGYTF. Full variable domain (rest looked up from reference TRBV5-1 and TRBJ1-2): KAGVTQTPRYLIKTRGQQVTLSCSPISGHRSVSWYQQTPGQGLQFLFEYFSETQRNKGNFPGRFSGRQFSNSRSEMNVSTLELGDSALYLCASSRGQAGSGYTFGSGTRLTVV.

The chain recombines TRBV7-9 with TRBJ2-2; maybe TRBD2 (7 bases). V was cut by 1 base and J by 4 bases, with 10 bases left in between. This CDR3 is 15 amino acids long. Germline-derived CDR1 and CDR2 are SEHNR and FQNEAQ (reference sequence). The CDR3 coding sequence is TGTGCCAGCAGCTTAGGGGCGGGGGCCACCGGGGAGCTGTTTTTT. The encoded protein is CASSLGAGATGELFF.

V is TRBV18 and J is TRBJ1-2; 7 bases fit TRBD1. The ends lost 3 bases at V and 3 bases at J; junction bases unmatched: 4. This CDR3 spans 14 amino acids. Germline CDR1 and CDR2: KGHSH and LQKENI. The CDR3 loop is CASSPQGGDYGYTF. Written as DNA, the CDR3 is TGTGCCAGCTCACCTCAGGGGGGTGACTATGGCTACACCTTC.